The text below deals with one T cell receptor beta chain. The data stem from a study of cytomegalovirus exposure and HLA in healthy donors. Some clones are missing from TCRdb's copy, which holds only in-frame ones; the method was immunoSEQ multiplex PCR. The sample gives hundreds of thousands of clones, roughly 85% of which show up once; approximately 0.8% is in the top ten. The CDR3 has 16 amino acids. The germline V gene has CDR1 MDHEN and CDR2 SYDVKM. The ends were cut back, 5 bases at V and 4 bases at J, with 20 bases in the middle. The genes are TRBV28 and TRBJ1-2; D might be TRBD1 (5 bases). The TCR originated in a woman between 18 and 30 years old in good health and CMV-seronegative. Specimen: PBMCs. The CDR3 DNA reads TGTGCCAGCAGTCTTTCCGGGGGGTCTGGAGGCTATGGCTACACCTTC. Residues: CASSLSGGSGGYGYTF.